The source of this T cell receptor beta chain is a study of shared clonotypes between healthy human individuals. The overall study: In total, the donors were a couple of women and a few men aged 18 to 49.

Profiling relied on immunoSEQ multiplex PCR, and the TCRdb table lists in-frame clones only, not all of them. The data contain 2 million to 3 million clones, 93% of them seen just once; the ten biggest clones take up about 0.34%. This CDR3 spans 15 amino acids. Germline CDR1 reads SGHAT; CDR2 reads FQDESV (reference sequence). V lost 1 base and J 5 bases, leaving 15 bases between the germline ends. Study findings and constraints: In this cohort, only blood was sampled, and tissue repertoires likely differ. Generation probabilities of non-shared clonotypes were lower (relative to those shared by all four donors).

On this clone itself: As yet, its antigen is unknown.

Healthy HIV-negative adults without recent acute infections or vaccinations served as donors. This TCR came from a man aged 18-30 years in good health. Some clones in this sample may be carry-over from other donors' samples. V is TRBV11-1 and J is TRBJ2-7; no clear D gene. The sample consisted of naive CD4+ T cells from PBMCs. Subset denoted: CD45RA+ positively selected. The CDR3 coding sequence is TGTGCCAGCAGCTTAGGTATCCAGCCGCTCGACGAGCAGTACTTC. Its translation: CASSLGIQPLDEQYF. The full variable domain, with the rest looked up from reference TRBV11-1 and TRBJ2-7, is EAEVAQSPRYKITEKSQAVAFWCDPISGHATLYWYRQILGQGPELLVQFQDESVVDDSQLPKDRFSAERLKGVDSTLKIQPAELGDSAMYLCASSLGIQPLDEQYFGPGTRLTVT.